This T cell receptor beta chain was sequenced during a study of PD-L1 blockade in urothelial cancer. Study information: At 6 weeks and at 3 weeks (second dose) after treatment start, blood was analyzed. A median of about 130,000 T cells was found in the blood samples. Findings and caveats of the study: Where pretreatment blood TCR clonality fell below the median, better survival was predicted.

Measured with immunoSEQ multiplex PCR; TCRdb has only the in-frame clones, and not every one. Of tens of thousands of clones listed, around 79% are singletons. About this clone: Its antigen is currently unknown.

V trimming: 6 bases; J trimming: 6 bases; junction bases outside the gene matches: 5. The CDR3 is 14 amino acids. CDR1 MNHNS and CDR2 SASEGT come from the germline V gene. This chain joins TRBV6-1 and TRBJ2-3; 11 nucleotides match TRBD1. The sample here was PBMCs, taken around atezolizumab (anti-PD-L1) treatment. This sequence originates from a man between 65 and 80 years old with urothelial cancer. The CDR3, as DNA: TGTGCCAGCAGGGGGACAGGGGGGTCCGATACGCAGTATTTT. This sequence encodes CASRGTGGSDTQYF.